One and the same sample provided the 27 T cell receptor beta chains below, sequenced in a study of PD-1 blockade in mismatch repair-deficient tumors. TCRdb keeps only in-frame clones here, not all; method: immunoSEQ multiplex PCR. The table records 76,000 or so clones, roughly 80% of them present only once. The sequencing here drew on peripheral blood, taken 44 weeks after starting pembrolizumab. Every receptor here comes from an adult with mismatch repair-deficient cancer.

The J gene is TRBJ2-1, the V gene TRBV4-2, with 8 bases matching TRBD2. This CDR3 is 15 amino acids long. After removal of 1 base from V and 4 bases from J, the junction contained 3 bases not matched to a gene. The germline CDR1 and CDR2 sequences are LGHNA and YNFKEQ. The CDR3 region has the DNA TGTGCCAGCAGCCAAGTTACTAGCGGATACAATGAGCAGTTCTTC. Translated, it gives CASSQVTSGYNEQFF.

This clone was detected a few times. The CDR3 protein is CASSQDILAELYGYTF. CDR3 bases: TGTGCCAGCAGCCAAGATATCTTGGCAGAGCTCTATGGCTACACCTTC. J is TRBJ1-2 and V is TRBV4-2; D uncertain. Germline CDR1 and CDR2: LGHNA and YNFKEQ. The CDR3 extends over 16 amino acids. V shed 0 bases and J shed 4 bases, with 15 bases lying between them.

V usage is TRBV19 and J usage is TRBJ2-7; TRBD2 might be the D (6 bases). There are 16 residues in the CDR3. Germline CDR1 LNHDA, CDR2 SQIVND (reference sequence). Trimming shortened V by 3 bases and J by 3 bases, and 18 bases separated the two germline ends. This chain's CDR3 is CASSISPGSKGYEQYF. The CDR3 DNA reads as TGTGCCAGTAGTATCTCTCCCGGGAGTAAAGGCTACGAGCAGTACTTC. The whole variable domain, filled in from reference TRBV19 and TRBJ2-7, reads DGGITQSPKYLFRKEGQNVTLSCEQNLNHDAMYWYRQDPGQGLRLIYYSQIVNDFQKGDIAEGYSVSREKKESFPLTVTSAQKNPTAFYLCASSISPGSKGYEQYFGPGTRLTVT.

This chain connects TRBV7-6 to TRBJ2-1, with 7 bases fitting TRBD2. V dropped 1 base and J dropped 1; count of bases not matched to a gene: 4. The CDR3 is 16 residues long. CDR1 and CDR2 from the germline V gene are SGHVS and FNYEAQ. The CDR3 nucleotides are TGTGCCAGCAGCTTAGAGGCTAGCGGATCCTACAATGAGCAGTTCTTC. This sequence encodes CASSLEASGSYNEQFF.

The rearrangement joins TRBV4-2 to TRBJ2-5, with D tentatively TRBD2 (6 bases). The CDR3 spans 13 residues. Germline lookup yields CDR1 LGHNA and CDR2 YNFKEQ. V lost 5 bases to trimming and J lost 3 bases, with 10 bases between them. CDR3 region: CASSLGGEETQYF. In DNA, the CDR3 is TGTGCCAGCAGCTTGGGGGGTGAAGAGACCCAGTACTTC.

CDR3 in DNA: TGCGCCAGCAGCTTAGGGGACAGGGGCTCCGAGCAGTACTTC. It yields the protein CASSLGDRGSEQYF. The chain links TRBV5-1 to TRBJ2-7; TRBD1 aligns across 10 bases. This CDR3 contains 14 residues. Germline assignment: CDR1 SGHRS and CDR2 YFSETQ. The V gene end was trimmed by 2 bases and the J gene end by 6 bases; junction bases not matched to a gene: 5.

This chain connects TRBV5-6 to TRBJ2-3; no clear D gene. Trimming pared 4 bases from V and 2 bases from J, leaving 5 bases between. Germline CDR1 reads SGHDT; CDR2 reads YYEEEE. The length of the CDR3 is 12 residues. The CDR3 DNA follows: TGTGCCAGCAGCAAGCTCACAGATACGCAGTATTTT. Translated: CASSKLTDTQYF.

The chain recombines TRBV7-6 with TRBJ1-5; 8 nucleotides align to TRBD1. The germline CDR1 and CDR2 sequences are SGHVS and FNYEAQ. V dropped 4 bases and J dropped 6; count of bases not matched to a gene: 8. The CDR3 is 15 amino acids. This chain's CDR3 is CASSSGQEVSQPQHF. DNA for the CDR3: TGTGCCAGCAGCTCGGGACAGGAGGTCAGTCAGCCCCAGCATTTT.

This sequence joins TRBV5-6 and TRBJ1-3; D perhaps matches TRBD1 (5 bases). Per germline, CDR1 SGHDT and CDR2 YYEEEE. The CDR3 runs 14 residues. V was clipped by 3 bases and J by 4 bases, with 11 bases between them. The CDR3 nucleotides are TGTGCCAGCAGCTCTGGGACCCTAGGAAACACCATATATTTT. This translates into CASSSGTLGNTIYF.

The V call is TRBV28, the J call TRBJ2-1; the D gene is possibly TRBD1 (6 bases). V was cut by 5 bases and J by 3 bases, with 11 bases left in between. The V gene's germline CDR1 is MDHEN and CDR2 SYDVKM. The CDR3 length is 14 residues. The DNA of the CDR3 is TGTGCCAGCAGTCTTGGGACATTCTACAATGAGCAGTTCTTC. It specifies CASSLGTFYNEQFF.

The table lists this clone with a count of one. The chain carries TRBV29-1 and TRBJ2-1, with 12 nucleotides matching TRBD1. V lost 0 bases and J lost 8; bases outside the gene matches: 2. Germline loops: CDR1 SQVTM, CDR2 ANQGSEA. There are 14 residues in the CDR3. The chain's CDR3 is CSVEEGTGGYEQFF. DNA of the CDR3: TGCAGCGTTGAAGAAGGGACAGGGGGCTATGAGCAGTTCTTC.

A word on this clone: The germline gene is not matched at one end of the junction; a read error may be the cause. DNA for the CDR3: TGTGCCATCAGTGAGTCGACAGGGAGGGAGACCCAGTACTTC. Protein sequence: CAISESTGRETQYF. The chain is built from TRBV6-1 and TRBJ2-5; possible D gene TRBD1, 7 bases. The germline CDR1 and CDR2 sequences are MNHNS and SASEGT. The CDR3 length is 14 residues.

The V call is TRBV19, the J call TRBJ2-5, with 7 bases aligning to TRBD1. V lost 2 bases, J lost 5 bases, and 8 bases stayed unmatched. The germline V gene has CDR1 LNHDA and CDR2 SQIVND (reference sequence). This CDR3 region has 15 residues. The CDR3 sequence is CASSIWTGLGETQYF. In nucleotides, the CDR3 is TGTGCCAGTAGTATATGGACAGGCCTCGGGGAGACCCAGTACTTC.

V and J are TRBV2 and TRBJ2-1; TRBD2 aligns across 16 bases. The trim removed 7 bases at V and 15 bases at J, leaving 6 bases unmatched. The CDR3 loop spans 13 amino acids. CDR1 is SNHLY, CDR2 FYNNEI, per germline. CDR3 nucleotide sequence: TGTGCCAGCACCCCGGGACTAGCGGGAGGGACGTTCTTC. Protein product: CASTPGLAGGTFF.

The CDR3 sequence is CASSRQTVLNTEAFF. The CDR3 coding sequence is TGTGCCAGCAGCCGCCAGACAGTACTGAACACTGAAGCTTTCTTT. V is TRBV11-2 and J is TRBJ1-1; possible D gene TRBD1, 5 bases. The V and J ends lost 5 bases and 0 bases respectively, with 13 bases between them. The CDR3 covers 15 residues. The germline V gene has CDR1 SGHAT and CDR2 FQNNGV.

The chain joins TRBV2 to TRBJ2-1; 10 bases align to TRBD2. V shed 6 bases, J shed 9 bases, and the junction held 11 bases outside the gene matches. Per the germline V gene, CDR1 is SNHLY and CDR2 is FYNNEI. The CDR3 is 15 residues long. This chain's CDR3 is CASSAQQREGGEQFF. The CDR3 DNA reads TGTGCCAGCAGCGCCCAGCAGCGGGAGGGCGGTGAGCAGTTCTTC.

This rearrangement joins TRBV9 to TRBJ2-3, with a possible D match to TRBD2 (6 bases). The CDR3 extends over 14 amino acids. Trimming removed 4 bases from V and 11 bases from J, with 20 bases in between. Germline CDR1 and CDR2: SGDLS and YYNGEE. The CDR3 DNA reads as TGTGCCAGCAGCCCAACTAACCGACTAGAGGGGCAGTATTTT. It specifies CASSPTNRLEGQYF.

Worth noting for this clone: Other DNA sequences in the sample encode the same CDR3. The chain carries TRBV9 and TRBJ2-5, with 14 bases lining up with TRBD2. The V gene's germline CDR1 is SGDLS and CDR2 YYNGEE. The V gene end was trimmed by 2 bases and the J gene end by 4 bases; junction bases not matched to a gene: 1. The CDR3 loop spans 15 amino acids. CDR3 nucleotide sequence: TGTGCCAGCAGCGTGGGACTAGCGGGAGCAGAGACCCAGTACTTC. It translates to CASSVGLAGAETQYF.

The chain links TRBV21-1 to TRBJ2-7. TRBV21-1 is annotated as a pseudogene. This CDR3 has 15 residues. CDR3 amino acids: CASRPNKGGYYEQYF. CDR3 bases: TGTGCCAGCCGTCCGAATAAGGGGGGTTACTACGAGCAGTACTTC.

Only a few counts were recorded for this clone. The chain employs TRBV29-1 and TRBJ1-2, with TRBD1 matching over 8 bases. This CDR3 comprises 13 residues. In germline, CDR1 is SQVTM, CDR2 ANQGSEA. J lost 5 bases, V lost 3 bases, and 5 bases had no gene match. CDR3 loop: CSVDGQGAYGYTF. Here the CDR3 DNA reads TGCAGCGTTGACGGGCAGGGGGCATATGGCTACACCTTC.

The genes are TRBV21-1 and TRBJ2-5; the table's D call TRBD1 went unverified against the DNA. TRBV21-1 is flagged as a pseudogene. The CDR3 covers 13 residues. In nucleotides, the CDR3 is TGTGCCAGCAGCAAGCTCTGGCCAGAGACCCAGTACTTC. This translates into CASSKLWPETQYF.

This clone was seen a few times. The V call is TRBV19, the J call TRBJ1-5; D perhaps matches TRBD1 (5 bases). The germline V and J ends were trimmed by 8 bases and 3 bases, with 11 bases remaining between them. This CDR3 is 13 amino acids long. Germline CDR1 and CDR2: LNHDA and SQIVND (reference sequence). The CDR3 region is CASAGLFNQPQHF. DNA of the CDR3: TGTGCCAGTGCGGGACTCTTCAATCAGCCCCAGCATTTT.

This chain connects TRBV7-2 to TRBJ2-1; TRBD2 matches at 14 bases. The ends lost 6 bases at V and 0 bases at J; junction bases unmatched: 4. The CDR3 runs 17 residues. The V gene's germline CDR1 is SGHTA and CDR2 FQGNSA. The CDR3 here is CASRTGTSGSSYNEQFF. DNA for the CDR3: TGTGCCAGCAGAACCGGGACTAGCGGGAGCTCCTACAATGAGCAGTTCTTC.

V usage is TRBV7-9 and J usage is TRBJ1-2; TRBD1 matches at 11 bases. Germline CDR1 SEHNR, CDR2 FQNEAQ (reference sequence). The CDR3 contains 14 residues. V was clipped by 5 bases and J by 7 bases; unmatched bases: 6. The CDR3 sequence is CASSEDRGLRGYTF. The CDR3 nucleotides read TGTGCCAGCAGCGAGGACAGGGGGCTTCGTGGCTACACCTTC.

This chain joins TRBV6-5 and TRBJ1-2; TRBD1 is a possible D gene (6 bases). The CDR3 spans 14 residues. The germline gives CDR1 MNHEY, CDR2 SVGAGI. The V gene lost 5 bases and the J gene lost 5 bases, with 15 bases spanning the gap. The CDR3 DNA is TGTGCCAGCAGTACGGTACAGGGAGAATATGGCTACACCTTC. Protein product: CASSTVQGEYGYTF.

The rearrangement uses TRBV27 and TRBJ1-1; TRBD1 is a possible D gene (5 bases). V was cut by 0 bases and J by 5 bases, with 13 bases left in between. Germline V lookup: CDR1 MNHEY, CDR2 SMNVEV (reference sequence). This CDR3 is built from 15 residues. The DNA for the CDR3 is TGTGCCAGCAGTTTATCACCAGGGATGGGGACTGAAGCTTTCTTT. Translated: CASSLSPGMGTEAFF.

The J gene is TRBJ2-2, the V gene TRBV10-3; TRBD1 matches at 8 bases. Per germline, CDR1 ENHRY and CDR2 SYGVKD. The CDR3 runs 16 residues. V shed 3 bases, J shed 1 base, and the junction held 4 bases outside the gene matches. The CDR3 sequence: CAISDRDRKNTGELFF. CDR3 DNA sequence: TGTGCCATCAGTGATCGGGACAGGAAGAACACCGGGGAGCTGTTTTTT.